This is a list of T cell receptor beta chains from one sample in a study of OX40 agonist ivuxolimab in advanced cancers. Assay used: immunoSEQ multiplex PCR; TCRdb lists only in-frame clones, some missing. The sample lists around 55,000 clones, around 86% seen once, with 10% to 15% in the top ten. This specimen was CD4+ or CD8+ T cells sorted from blood, taken in a trial of the OX40 agonist ivuxolimab. These receptors all stem from an adult with an advanced solid tumor such as melanoma, head and neck, liver or kidney cancer. Each CDR3 is given with its conserved first and last residue. The order of the fields is CDR3 protein, CDR3 DNA, D gene, V gene, J gene, clone size. The D gene is left open where the match is weak. Rows may omit the clone size; those that give it use once, few, many or a size class.

CASSEGDSWLPGGYGYTF	TGTGCCAGCAGTGAGGGGGATAGTTGGCTCCCTGGTGGGTATGGCTACACCTTC	-	TRBV9	TRBJ1-2	-
CASSYSIQGRTEAFF	TGTGCCAGCAGTTACTCGATTCAGGGAAGGACTGAAGCTTTCTTT	-	TRBV6-5	TRBJ1-1	-
CASSLGGRVGTEAFF	TGTGCCAGCAGCTTAGGGGGCAGGGTGGGAACTGAAGCTTTCTTT	-	TRBV7-9	TRBJ1-1	once
CASSLEGGRTNTEAFF	TGCGCCAGCAGCTTGGAGGGGGGGCGGACGAACACTGAAGCTTTCTTT	-	TRBV5-1	TRBJ1-1	once
CASSPTLGPPHF	TGTGCCAGCTCACCCACCTTAGGGCCCCCCCACTTT	-	TRBV18	TRBJ1-6	-
CASSYSPTNTDTQYF	TGTGCCAGTAGCTATAGCCCGACCAACACAGATACGCAGTATTTT	-	TRBV19	TRBJ2-3	-
CASSLDGSTGQPQHF	TGTGCCAGCAGCTTAGATGGCAGTACGGGGCAGCCCCAGCATTTT	-	TRBV11-2	TRBJ1-5	-
CASSFLRGLGNGQPQHF	TGTGCCAGCAGTTTCTTAAGGGGTTTAGGAAATGGTCAGCCCCAGCATTTT	-	TRBV27	TRBJ1-5	-
CASSVRTGTPDEQYF	TGTGCCAGCAGCGTAAGGACAGGCACCCCCGACGAGCAGTACTTC	TRBD1	TRBV9	TRBJ2-7	-
CASTPWGINTGELFF	TGTGCCAGCACCCCCTGGGGTATAAACACCGGGGAGCTGTTTTTT	-	TRBV9	TRBJ2-2	-
CASSVEGTYNEQFF	TGTGCCAGCAGCGTAGAGGGGACATACAATGAGCAGTTCTTC	-	TRBV9	TRBJ2-1	-
CASSGAPREQLYEQYF	TGTGCCAGCAGCGGCGCCCCCCGGGAACAGCTCTACGAGCAGTACTTC	-	TRBV9	TRBJ2-7	-
CAGHREEAFF	TGTGCCGGACACAGAGAAGAAGCTTTCTTT	-	TRBV7-9	TRBJ1-1	-
CASSLGTGVTGYTF	TGTGCCAGCAGCCTAGGGACAGGGGTTACTGGCTACACCTTC	TRBD1	TRBV7-9	TRBJ1-2	-
CASSVGQGAGGYTF	TGTGCCAGCAGCGTAGGACAGGGGGCAGGTGGCTACACCTTC	TRBD1	TRBV9	TRBJ1-2	-
CASMHPTGYNSPLHF	TGTGCCAGCATGCACCCGACAGGTTATAATTCACCCCTCCACTTT	-	TRBV6-1	TRBJ1-6	-
CASSAGTIYEQYF	TGTGCCAGCAGTGCAGGGACCATTTACGAGCAGTACTTC	-	TRBV2	TRBJ2-7	-
CASSLEGPSSYNEQFF	TGTGCCAGCAGCTTGGAGGGCCCTAGCTCCTACAATGAGCAGTTCTTC	-	TRBV5-6	TRBJ2-1	-
CASSLQGDNQPQHF	TGTGCCAGCAGTTTACAGGGGGATAATCAGCCCCAGCATTTT	TRBD1	TRBV27	TRBJ1-5	-
CASSNGNTGELFF	TGTGCCAGCAGCAACGGGAACACCGGGGAGCTGTTTTTT	-	TRBV5-6	TRBJ2-2	-
CASRGGAAVPYNEQFF	TGTGCCAGCAGGGGTGGGGCGGCGGTCCCATACAATGAGCAGTTCTTC	-	TRBV28	TRBJ2-1	-
CASSPGRRATEAFF	TGTGCCAGCAGTCCGGGACGAAGGGCCACTGAAGCTTTCTTT	-	TRBV27	TRBJ1-1	-
CASSSGWPSEGDGELFF	TGTGCCAGCAGCTCGGGTTGGCCCTCCGAAGGAGACGGGGAGCTGTTTTTT	-	TRBV11-1	TRBJ2-2	-